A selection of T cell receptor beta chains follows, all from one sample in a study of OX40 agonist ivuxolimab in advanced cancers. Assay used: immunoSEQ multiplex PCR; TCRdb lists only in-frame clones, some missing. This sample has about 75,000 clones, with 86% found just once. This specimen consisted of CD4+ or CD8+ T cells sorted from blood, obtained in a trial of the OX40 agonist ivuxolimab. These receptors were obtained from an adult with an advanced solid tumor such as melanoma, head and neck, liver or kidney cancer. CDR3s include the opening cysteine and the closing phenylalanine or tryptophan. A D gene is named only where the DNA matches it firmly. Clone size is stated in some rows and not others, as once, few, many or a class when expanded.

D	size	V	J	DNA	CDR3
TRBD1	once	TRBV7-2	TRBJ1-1	TGTGCCAGCAGCCCACTTAGGGACAGGGGGCGAAAAACTGAAGCTTTCTTT	CASSPLRDRGRKTEAFF
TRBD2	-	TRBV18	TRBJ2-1	TGTGCCAGCTCACCACTAGCGGGCTCCTACAATGAGCAGTTCTTC	CASSPLAGSYNEQFF
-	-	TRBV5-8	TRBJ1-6	TGTGCCAGCAGCTTGACAGACTCTCGATCACCCCTCCACTTT	CASSLTDSRSPLHF
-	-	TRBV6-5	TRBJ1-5	TGTGCCAGCTCACGGGGAGAGAGGGGCCAGCCCCAGCATTTT	CASSRGERGQPQHF
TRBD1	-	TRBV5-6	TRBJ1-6	TGTGCCAGCAGCTTAAGGGCGACAGGGGGCAAATCACCCCTCCACTTT	CASSLRATGGKSPLHF
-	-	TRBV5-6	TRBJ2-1	TGTGCCACCTTCCCGGGCAGGAGCTCCTACAATGAGCAGTTCTTC	CATFPGRSSYNEQFF
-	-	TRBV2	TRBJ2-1	TGTGCCAGCAGGTCCACCGGATACAATGAGCAGTTCTTC	CASRSTGYNEQFF
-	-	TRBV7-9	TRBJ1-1	TGTGCCAGCAGCTGGGGCAAACCCGATCGAGGGAACACTGAAGCTTTCTTT	CASSWGKPDRGNTEAFF
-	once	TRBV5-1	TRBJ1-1	TGCGCCAGCAGCTTACAGGGTATGAACACTGAAGCTTTCTTT	CASSLQGMNTEAFF
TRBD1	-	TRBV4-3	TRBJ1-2	TGCGCCAGCAGCCTTGGGGGGGACAGCTTCTATGGCTACACCTTC	CASSLGGDSFYGYTF
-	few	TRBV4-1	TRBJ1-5	TGCGCCAGCAGCCAAGCACAGAATAGCAATCAGCCCCAGCATTTT	CASSQAQNSNQPQHF
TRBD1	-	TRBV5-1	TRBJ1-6	TGCGCCAGCAGCCCAGGGACAGGGGGTGATTCACCCCTCCACTTT	CASSPGTGGDSPLHF
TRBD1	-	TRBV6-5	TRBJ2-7	TGTGCCAGCAGTCCCGGGACAGCTTCCTACGAGCAGTACTTC	CASSPGTASYEQYF
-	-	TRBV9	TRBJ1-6	TGTGCCAGCAGCGTGCAGGGGTCTAATTCACCCCTCCACTTT	CASSVQGSNSPLHF
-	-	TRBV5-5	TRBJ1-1	TGTGCCAGCAGCTTGACGCTGGGGGACGCTGAAGCTTTCTTT	CASSLTLGDAEAFF
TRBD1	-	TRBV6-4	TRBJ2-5	TGTGCCAGCAGCCCCCAGGGGACAGTGGGCCAAGAGACCCAGTACTTC	CASSPQGTVGQETQYF
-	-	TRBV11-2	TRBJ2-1	TGTGCCAGCAGCTTAGATAGGGGGAATGAGCAGTTCTTC	CASSLDRGNEQFF
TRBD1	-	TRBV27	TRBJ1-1	TGTGCCAGCAGTTCTCGACAGGGAAGGGGGACTGAAGCTTTCTTT	CASSSRQGRGTEAFF
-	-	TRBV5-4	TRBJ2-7	TGTGCCAGCAGCGGATCGGGTCTCGGCGAGCAGTACTTC	CASSGSGLGEQYF
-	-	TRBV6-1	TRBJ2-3	TGTGCCAGCGGCGGTATGCTAGGGACAGATACGCAGTATTTT	CASGGMLGTDTQYF
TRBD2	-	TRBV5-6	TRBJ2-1	TGTGCCAGCAGCTTTCGACTAGCGGGGAGCAATGAGCAGTTCTTC	CASSFRLAGSNEQFF
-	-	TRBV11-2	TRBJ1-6	TGTGCCAGCAGCCCCACCTGGGGCGGTTATTCACCCCTCCACTTT	CASSPTWGGYSPLHF
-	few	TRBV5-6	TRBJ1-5	TGTGCCAGCAGCTTTCGTATATCAGGGGTCCAGCCCCAGCATTTT	CASSFRISGVQPQHF
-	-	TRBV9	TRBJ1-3	TGTGCCAGCAGCGGCCCGACAGCTGGAAACACCATATATTTT	CASSGPTAGNTIYF
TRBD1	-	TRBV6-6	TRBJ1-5	TGTGCCAGCAGTTCCCAGGGGGCGGGTCAGCCCCAGCATTTT	CASSSQGAGQPQHF
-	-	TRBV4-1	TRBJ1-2	TGCGCCAGCAGCCAAGAAACACATAACTATGGCTACACCTTC	CASSQETHNYGYTF
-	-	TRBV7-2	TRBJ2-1	TGTGCCAGCAGCTATGGACAATACAATGAGCAGTTCTTC	CASSYGQYNEQFF
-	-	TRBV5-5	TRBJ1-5	TGTGCCAGCAGCCGGGGGCCCAATCAGCCCCAGCATTTT	CASSRGPNQPQHF
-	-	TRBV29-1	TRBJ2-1	TGCAGCGCCGGAGACATGTACAATGAGCAGTTCTTC	CSAGDMYNEQFF
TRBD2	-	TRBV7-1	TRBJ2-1	TGTGCCAGCATTCTAAGCGGGGTTGGCTACAATGAGCAGTTCTTC	CASILSGVGYNEQFF
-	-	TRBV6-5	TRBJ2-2	TGTGCCAGCAGTTCAAGGGATACCGGGGAGCTGTTTTTT	CASSSRDTGELFF
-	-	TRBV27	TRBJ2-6	TGTGCCAGCAAGAGCGACAGGCCCCGCCACTCTGGGGCCAACGTCCTGACTTTC	CASKSDRPRHSGANVLTF
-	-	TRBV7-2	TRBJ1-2	TGTGCCAGCAGCTTAGCAATTTCTAACTATGGCTACACCTTC	CASSLAISNYGYTF
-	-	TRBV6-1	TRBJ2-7	TGTGCCAGCAGTGAAGTAGCCGAGCAGTACTTC	CASSEVAEQYF
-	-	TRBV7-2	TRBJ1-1	TGTGCCAGCAGCTTAGAAAGCTTAGGGGAAGCTTTCTTT	CASSLESLGEAFF
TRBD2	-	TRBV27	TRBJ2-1	TGTGCCAGCAGTCGGGGGGGGAATGAGCAGTTCTTC	CASSRGGNEQFF
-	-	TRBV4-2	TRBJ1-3	TGTGCCAGCAGCCAGGATCCCGCCGAGTTGGTCTCTGGAAACACCATATATTTT	CASSQDPAELVSGNTIYF
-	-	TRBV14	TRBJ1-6	TGTGCCAGCAGCCCCGGGCGGGGCACTTCACCCCTCCACTTT	CASSPGRGTSPLHF
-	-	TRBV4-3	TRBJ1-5	TGCGCCAGCAGCCAAGATAGGTCGGGGACTCAGCCCCAGCATTTT	CASSQDRSGTQPQHF
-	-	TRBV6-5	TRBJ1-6	TGTGCCAGCAGTTACCGGAACCAGGGAAATTCACCCCTCCACTTT	CASSYRNQGNSPLHF
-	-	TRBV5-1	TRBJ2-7	TGCGCCAGCAGCTTGGGGGGGAACTCCTACGAGCAGTACTTC	CASSLGGNSYEQYF
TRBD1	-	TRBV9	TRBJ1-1	TGTGCCAGCAGCGCTCGACAGGGAAGGGATAACACTGAAGCTTTCTTT	CASSARQGRDNTEAFF
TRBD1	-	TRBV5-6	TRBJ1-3	TGTGCCAGCAGCTTGGGTCGGACAGGAGGTGGAAACACCATATATTTT	CASSLGRTGGGNTIYF